The rows below give T cell receptor beta chains drawn from one sample of a study of OX40 agonist ivuxolimab in advanced cancers. TCRdb's copy holds only in-frame clones and misses some; the assay was immunoSEQ multiplex PCR. Found here are 65,000 to 80,000 clones, approximately 81% of them singletons; the top ten hold 0.68%. The specimen was CD4+ or CD8+ T cells sorted from blood, collected in a trial of the OX40 agonist ivuxolimab. The receptors stem from an adult with an advanced solid tumor such as melanoma, head and neck, liver or kidney cancer. CDR3s include the opening cysteine and the closing phenylalanine or tryptophan. D genes are given only for firm matches. Only part of the rows carry a size: once, few, many, or a class if the clone is expanded.

D | size | J | V | DNA | CDR3
NA | NA | TRBJ2-5 | TRBV4-3 | TGCGCCAGCAGCCGGGACTCGGGGACCCAGTACTTC | CASSRDSGTQYF
NA | NA | TRBJ2-1 | TRBV29-1 | TGCAGCTGGGCTAGCGCCGATGAGCAGTTCTTC | CSWASADEQFF
NA | NA | TRBJ1-1 | TRBV19 | TGTGCCAGTAAACGAGGGAAGAACACTGAAGCTTTCTTT | CASKRGKNTEAFF
TRBD1 | NA | TRBJ2-1 | TRBV19 | TGTGCCAGTAGTATATCAGGGACAGCCGAGTACAATGAGCAGTTCTTC | CASSISGTAEYNEQFF
TRBD2 | NA | TRBJ2-7 | TRBV7-2 | TGTGCCAGCAGCTTCGGAGCGGGGTTGGAGCAGTACTTC | CASSFGAGLEQYF
NA | few | TRBJ1-1 | TRBV7-9 | TGTGCCACCGCGGTGGCTAGGACTGAAGCTTTCTTT | CATAVARTEAFF
NA | once | TRBJ2-3 | TRBV18 | TGTGCCAGCTCCCAAAACCAGTTGACAGCACTTCAATCAGATACGCAGTATTTT | CASSQNQLTALQSDTQYF
TRBD2 | many | TRBJ2-7 | TRBV7-2 | TGTGCCAGCAGCCCCAGAGGGGCTAGCGGGGGTTACGAGCAGTACTTC | CASSPRGASGGYEQYF
NA | NA | TRBJ2-5 | TRBV5-6 | TGTGCCAGCAGCTCTAGGGGGGCGGAGACCCAGTACTTC | CASSSRGAETQYF
NA | NA | TRBJ2-1 | TRBV7-8 | TGTGCCAGCAGCTTTAGGGGGGGCTACAATGAGCAGTTCTTC | CASSFRGGYNEQFF
TRBD2 | NA | TRBJ2-5 | TRBV27 | TGTGCCAGCAGTTTATCGAGACTAGCGGGGGGCCTGTACTTC | CASSLSRLAGGLYF
NA | NA | TRBJ1-3 | TRBV1 | TGCACCAGCAGCCAAGAGTCCACCTTCTCTGGAAACACCATATATTTT | CTSSQESTFSGNTIYF
NA | NA | TRBJ2-2 | TRBV7-2 | TGTGCCAGCAGCTTTGGCAGGGAGGTCGGGGAGCTGTTTTTT | CASSFGREVGELFF
NA | NA | TRBJ2-1 | TRBV11-2 | TGTGCCAGCAGCTTCTTGGGCAATGAGCAGTTCTTC | CASSFLGNEQFF
TRBD1 | NA | TRBJ2-5 | TRBV11-3 | TGTGCCAGCAGCACGACAGGGGGAGAGACCCAGTACTTC | CASSTTGGETQYF
NA | NA | TRBJ2-7 | TRBV18 | TGTGCCAGCTCACGTGACCAGGGGGAGCAGTACTTC | CASSRDQGEQYF
TRBD2 | NA | TRBJ2-7 | TRBV4-3 | TGCGCCCCTTCTCGGGAGGAAGCGGACGAGCAGTACTTC | CAPSREEADEQYF
TRBD1 | NA | TRBJ2-1 | TRBV29-1 | TGCAGCGTTGAAGGCGGACAGGGGGCTCTCAATGAGCAGTTCTTC | CSVEGGQGALNEQFF
NA | NA | TRBJ2-6 | TRBV19 | TGTGCCACCCACGCCACGAGCTCTGGGGCCAACGTCCTGACTTTC | CATHATSSGANVLTF
TRBD2 | NA | TRBJ2-3 | TRBV27 | TGTGCCAGCAGTAAAGGACTAGCGGGGGTGATCACAGATACGCAGTATTTT | CASSKGLAGVITDTQYF
NA | once | TRBJ2-3 | TRBV2 | TGTGCCAGCAGTGCGTCCCGCACAGATACGCAGTATTTT | CASSASRTDTQYF
TRBD1 | NA | TRBJ2-3 | TRBV7-2 | TGTGCCAGCAGCTTAGTTTACAGGGGCCCGGGCGATACGCAGTATTTT | CASSLVYRGPGDTQYF